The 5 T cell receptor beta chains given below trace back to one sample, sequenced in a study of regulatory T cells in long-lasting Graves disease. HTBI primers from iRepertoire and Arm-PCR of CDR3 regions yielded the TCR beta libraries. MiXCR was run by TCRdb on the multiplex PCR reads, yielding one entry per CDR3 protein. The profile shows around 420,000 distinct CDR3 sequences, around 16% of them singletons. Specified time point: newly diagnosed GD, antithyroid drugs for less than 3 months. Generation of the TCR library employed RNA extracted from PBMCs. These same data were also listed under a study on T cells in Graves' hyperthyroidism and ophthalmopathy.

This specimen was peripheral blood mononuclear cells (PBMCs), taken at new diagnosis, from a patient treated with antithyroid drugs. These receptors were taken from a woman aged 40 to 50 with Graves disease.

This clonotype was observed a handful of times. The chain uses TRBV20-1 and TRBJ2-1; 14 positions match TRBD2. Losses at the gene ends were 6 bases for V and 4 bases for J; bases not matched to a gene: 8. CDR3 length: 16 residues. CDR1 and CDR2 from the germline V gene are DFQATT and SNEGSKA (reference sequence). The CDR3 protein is CSAEGTSGSVYNEQFF. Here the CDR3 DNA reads TGCAGTGCCGAGGGGACTAGCGGGAGCGTTTACAATGAGCAGTTCTTC.

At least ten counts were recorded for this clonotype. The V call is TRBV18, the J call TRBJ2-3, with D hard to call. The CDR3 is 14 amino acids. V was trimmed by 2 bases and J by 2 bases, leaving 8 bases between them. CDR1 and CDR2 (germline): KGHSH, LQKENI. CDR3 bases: TGTGCCAGCTCACCAAGTACGGTCACAGATACGCAGTATTTT. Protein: CASSPSTVTDTQYF.

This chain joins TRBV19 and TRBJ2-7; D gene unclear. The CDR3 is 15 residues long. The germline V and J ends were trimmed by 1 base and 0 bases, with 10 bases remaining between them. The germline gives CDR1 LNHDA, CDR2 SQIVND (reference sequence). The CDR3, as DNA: TGTGCCAGTAGTATAGCGCTAGAAAGCTCCTACGAGCAGTACTTC. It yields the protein CASSIALESSYEQYF. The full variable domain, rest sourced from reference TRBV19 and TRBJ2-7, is DGGITQSPKYLFRKEGQNVTLSCEQNLNHDAMYWYRQDPGQGLRLIYYSQIVNDFQKGDIAEGYSVSREKKESFPLTVTSAQKNPTAFYLCASSIALESSYEQYFGPGTRLTVT.

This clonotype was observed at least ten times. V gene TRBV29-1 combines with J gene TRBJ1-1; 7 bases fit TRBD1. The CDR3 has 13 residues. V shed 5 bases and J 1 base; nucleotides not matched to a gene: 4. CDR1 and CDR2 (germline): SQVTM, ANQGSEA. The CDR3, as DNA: TGCAGCGTTACGGACAGGAAGAACACTGAAGCTTTCTTT. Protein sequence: CSVTDRKNTEAFF.

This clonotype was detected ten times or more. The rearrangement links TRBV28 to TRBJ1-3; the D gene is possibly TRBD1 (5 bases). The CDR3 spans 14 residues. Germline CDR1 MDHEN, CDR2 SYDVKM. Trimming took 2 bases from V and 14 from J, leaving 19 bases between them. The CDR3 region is CASSLPLKTAGVYF. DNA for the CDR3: TGTGCCAGCAGTTTACCCCTAAAGACAGCCGGTGTATATTTT.